A selection of T cell receptor beta chains follows, all from one sample in a study of metastatic and nonmetastatic thyroid tumors. With MiXCR, TCRdb called clones anew from the PCR reads. The profile shows some 23,000 clones, 25% to 30% of them singletons. Material: tumor tissue. Every receptor here comes from a female donor with papillary thyroid cancer or a benign thyroid nodule (not recorded which). Some clones in this sample may be carry-over from other donors' samples. Each CDR3 is given with its conserved first and last residue. D genes are given only for firm matches. The size of a clone is reported for some rows only, either as once, few or many, or as a class for expanded clones.

j_gene: TRBJ2-7
v_gene: TRBV6-1
abundance: medium-sized
d_gene: .
CDR3nt: TGTGCCAGCCAGATTGACTACGAGCAGTACTTC
CDR3aa: CASQIDYEQYF

j_gene: TRBJ1-5
v_gene: TRBV12-3/TRBV12-4
abundance: .
d_gene: .
CDR3nt: TGTGCCAGCAGTTTCGGGGCTAATCAGCCCCAGCATTTT
CDR3aa: CASSFGANQPQHF

j_gene: TRBJ1-2
v_gene: TRBV3-1
abundance: many
d_gene: .
CDR3nt: TGTGCCAGCAGCCCGGGCAGTAACACCCATGGCTACACCTTC
CDR3aa: CASSPGSNTHGYTF

j_gene: TRBJ1-1
v_gene: TRBV9
abundance: .
d_gene: .
CDR3nt: TGTGCCAGCAGCCCCACAGGTACTGCCAATGGAGCTTTCTTT
CDR3aa: CASSPTGTANGAFF

j_gene: TRBJ1-1
v_gene: TRBV19
abundance: few
d_gene: .
CDR3nt: TGTGCCAGTGGACCAGTGGGGGGTCTGAACACTGAAGCTTTCTTT
CDR3aa: CASGPVGGLNTEAFF

j_gene: TRBJ1-5
v_gene: TRBV7-8
abundance: many
d_gene: TRBD1
CDR3nt: TGTGCCAGCAGCAAAAATTCCGTGGGTCAGGGGGCGCGTAATCAGCCCCAGCATTTT
CDR3aa: CASSKNSVGQGARNQPQHF

j_gene: TRBJ1-3
v_gene: TRBV5-6
abundance: many
d_gene: TRBD1
CDR3nt: TGTGCCAGCAGCTTATCTACTGGACAGGGCTCTGGAAACACCATATATTTT
CDR3aa: CASSLSTGQGSGNTIYF

j_gene: TRBJ2-1
v_gene: TRBV7-2
abundance: many
d_gene: TRBD1
CDR3nt: TGTGCCAGCAGCACAGGGACAGGTCCTAATGAGCAGTTCTTC
CDR3aa: CASSTGTGPNEQFF

j_gene: TRBJ1-1
v_gene: TRBV18
abundance: medium-sized
d_gene: .
CDR3nt: TGTGCCAGCTCACCACCAGGCGACACTGAAGCTTTCTTT
CDR3aa: CASSPPGDTEAFF

j_gene: TRBJ2-6
v_gene: TRBV14
abundance: many
d_gene: .
CDR3nt: TGTGCCAGCAGCCAAGATTTGAGGGGCGCTGGGGCCAACGTCCTGACTTTC
CDR3aa: CASSQDLRGAGANVLTF

j_gene: TRBJ1-2
v_gene: TRBV30
abundance: .
d_gene: .
CDR3nt: TGTGCCTGGATGCAGGGGACTAACTATGGCTACACCTTC
CDR3aa: CAWMQGTNYGYTF

j_gene: TRBJ1-3
v_gene: TRBV12-3/TRBV12-4
abundance: medium-sized
d_gene: .
CDR3nt: TGTGCCAGCAGTTTCGGGGGGAAAAACACCATATATTTT
CDR3aa: CASSFGGKNTIYF

j_gene: TRBJ2-2
v_gene: TRBV7-3
abundance: .
d_gene: TRBD1
CDR3nt: TGTGCCAGCAGCTTAAGGACAGGACTTAACACCGGGTATCTGTTTTTT
CDR3aa: CASSLRTGLNTGYLFF

j_gene: TRBJ1-2
v_gene: TRBV7-2
abundance: many
d_gene: .
CDR3nt: TGTGCCACCCAGTTTTCCGGGGCTCCGGGCTACACCTTC
CDR3aa: CATQFSGAPGYTF

j_gene: TRBJ1-1
v_gene: TRBV11-1
abundance: many
d_gene: .
CDR3nt: TGTGCCAGCAGCTATCCGCGGGAGGGGCCAGGAGAGACTGAAGCTTTCTTT
CDR3aa: CASSYPREGPGETEAFF

j_gene: TRBJ2-5
v_gene: TRBV5-5
abundance: many
d_gene: TRBD2
CDR3nt: TGTGCCAGCAGCACATCCCCCGGGGGGGCTAGAGAGACCCAGTACTTC
CDR3aa: CASSTSPGGARETQYF

j_gene: TRBJ1-2
v_gene: TRBV7-9
abundance: .
d_gene: .
CDR3nt: TGTGCCAGCAGCTCAAGCGGGGCTAACTATGGCTACACCTTC
CDR3aa: CASSSSGANYGYTF

j_gene: TRBJ2-7
v_gene: TRBV5-4
abundance: many
d_gene: TRBD1
CDR3nt: TGTGCCAGCAGCTGGGACAGGAACTACGAGCAGTACTTC
CDR3aa: CASSWDRNYEQYF

j_gene: TRBJ2-1
v_gene: TRBV12-3/TRBV12-4
abundance: .
d_gene: .
CDR3nt: TGTGCCAGCCGACCATGGGCGAACAATGAGCAGTTCTTC
CDR3aa: CASRPWANNEQFF

j_gene: TRBJ2-2
v_gene: TRBV5-4
abundance: many
d_gene: .
CDR3nt: TGTGCCAGCAGCTTGGCCGGCCTAACCTACGGGGAGCTGTTTTTT
CDR3aa: CASSLAGLTYGELFF

j_gene: TRBJ2-5
v_gene: TRBV6-1
abundance: few
d_gene: .
CDR3nt: TGTGCCAGCAGCCGTAGGTTGACAGTGGGACACGGAGAGACCCAGTACTTC
CDR3aa: CASSRRLTVGHGETQYF

j_gene: TRBJ2-3
v_gene: TRBV12-3/TRBV12-4
abundance: few
d_gene: TRBD1
CDR3nt: TGCGCCAGCAGCCGGACAGGGACCACAGATACGCATTATTTT
CDR3aa: CASSRTGTTDTHYF

j_gene: TRBJ1-5
v_gene: TRBV27
abundance: many
d_gene: TRBD1
CDR3nt: TGTGCCAGCAGTTTATTGGGACAGGGCGATCAGCCCCAGCATTTT
CDR3aa: CASSLLGQGDQPQHF

j_gene: TRBJ1-2
v_gene: TRBV2
abundance: many
d_gene: .
CDR3nt: TGTGCCAGCAGCCCCTCGGGGTTCGGGGGCTACACCTTC
CDR3aa: CASSPSGFGGYTF

j_gene: TRBJ1-2
v_gene: TRBV7-2
abundance: once
d_gene: .
CDR3nt: TGTGCCACCCAGTTTTCCGGGGCTCCGTTCTACACCTTC
CDR3aa: CATQFSGAPFYTF

j_gene: TRBJ2-7
v_gene: TRBV6-1
abundance: few
d_gene: .
CDR3nt: TGTGCCAGCAGTGAAGCCACTCCGAGGGAGAAGTACTTC
CDR3aa: CASSEATPREKYF